The entry below describes one T cell receptor (beta chain). V lost 4 bases and J lost 5, with 13 bases in between. Germline CDR1 and CDR2: SNHLY and FYNNEI. This CDR3 is built from 14 residues. The sample originates from a study of blood T cell repertoires in COVID-19. Sequencing used immunoSEQ multiplex PCR; TCRdb keeps in-frame clones, though not all of them. The sample yields about 330,000 clones, roughly 88% seen once. The chain uses TRBV2 and TRBJ2-3, with D perhaps TRBD2 (6 bases). Sequencing was performed on PBMCs or T cells enriched from blood (not recorded which). The origin of this receptor is a man aged 30 to 39 who had recovered from COVID-19. Written as DNA, the CDR3 is TGTGCCAGCAGTGTTGGGGCGGGGCAAGATACGCAGTATTTT. Its protein product is CASSVGAGQDTQYF.